This T cell receptor (beta chain) emerged from a study of cytomegalovirus exposure and HLA in healthy donors (dated by TCRdb to the late 2010s). Background for the entire study: According to an earlier analysis of a few hundred of the donors, about 179 million T cells yielded some 110 million unique TCR beta sequences and about 280 Gb of sequence data. An early release that covered about 600 HLA-typed donors contained approximately 300 gigabases of sequencing data and around 85 million unique TCR sequences. Of the roughly 400 genotyped donors, approximately 80% fell in the genetic ancestry cluster associated with self-reported Caucasian donors. The aim of the study was to test whether cataloging public T cell receptors could identify signatures of past pathogen exposure. The study profiled the T cell repertoires of 500 to 800 subjects by immunosequencing and related them to cytomegalovirus serostatus. Besides the first cohort of under 700 subjects, a separate validation cohort made up of around 120 different subjects was used. High-throughput TCR immunosequencing, statistical association of individual TCRs with disease status, and machine learning were combined to predict cytomegalovirus infection status. In a later analysis, previously published TCR beta repertoires from about 640 donors were re-analyzed and high-resolution HLA genotyping was added so that TCR occurrence patterns could be studied. Rather than using new phenotypic data, the later analysis identified candidate immune exposures from TCR beta sequences and from how often those sequences occurred across donors. In an earlier analysis of 587 of the donors, high-throughput TCR beta sequencing was used to judge whether each TCR beta V gene segment behaved as functional or pseudogenic. Donor age, sex, ethnicity and CMV serostatus were collected together with the repertoire data. A later genetic analysis used genome-wide SNP genotypes for about 65% of the roughly 700 donors, treating that subset as a discovery cohort. Every repertoire in the discovery cohort had been generated on one and the same sequencing platform. HLA typing covered class I and class II loci at four-digit resolution. The number of donors typed differed by locus, with roughly 629-640 for A, B, C, DRB1 and DQB1, 522 for DQA1, 600 to 610 for DPA1, and around 460 for DPB1. Because of strong linkage in the cohort, four or five DR-DQ haplotypes were treated as single units for association and clustering. On average, approximately 250,000 unique TCR beta nucleotide sequences were sequenced per donor among several hundred genotyped donors of the cohort, with 15% to 20% of those sequences being non-productive. Overall results and qualifications from the work: The earlier analysis of approximately 560 of the donors excluded about 16 rarely observed V segments, including chromosome 9 orphons, because counts were too low. Cytomegalovirus status was reported to be diagnosed by the classifier with high specificity and sensitivity in both the original and validation cohorts. The authors suggested that the approach could potentially be extended to other disease states and immunological phenotypes. In a later analysis, most CMV-associated TCR beta chains were found to appear HLA-restricted, with HLA associations seemingly driven largely by CMV exposure. Correlated functional status among segregating V segments might be attributable to linkage disequilibrium, but an unknown experimental factor could not be ruled out. Compared with the 666-donor mean, donors in an Asian-associated ancestry cluster had fewer N-insertions in productive TCRs, according to a later genetic analysis. A few of the identified cytomegalovirus-associated TCR beta chains were confirmed in vitro to be specific for cytomegalovirus antigens. A group of highly shared sequence variants was considered likely to be a technical artifact of the sequencing pipeline. Immune exposure information for the cohort was limited to CMV serostatus. In a later analysis, the rate of TCR association differed among HLA loci, with DRB1 alleles having the most associated TCRs and HLA-C alleles having the fewest. This cohort had only TCR beta chains sequenced, and the lack of alpha or paired-chain data limited which features could be detected. The study gave a list of 150 to 200 TCR beta chains associated with cytomegalovirus. Most TCR sequences were observed very rarely across donors, whereas some public TCRs were present in many individuals. In a later analysis, HLA-associated TCR beta chains were found to be more clonally expanded and to have lower generation probabilities than equally common non-associated chains. Some IMGT-functional V segments, including TRBV6-2 and TRBV6-3, could not be told apart with the 87-base-pair reads, so those segments were excluded. A further reported finding was that TCR beta sequences accurately predicted the HLA-A and HLA-B alleles for most subjects in the first cohort. Because some donors lacked HLA typing at each locus, the association tests relied only on the typed subset. A later analysis associated some 17,000 TCR beta sequences with specific HLA alleles at a false discovery rate of 0.05. Presence/absence analyses assumed roughly uniform sequencing depth across donors, an assumption that may not hold. Assigning TCR associations to individual alleles was difficult when HLA alleles, especially DR and DQ, strongly co-occurred. A later analysis reported that several top co-occurrence clusters appeared linked to parvovirus B19, influenza, CMV and Epstein-Barr virus. V-gene and J-gene trimming of TCR beta chains was associated with a missense DCLRE1C variant in a later genetic analysis, and the association was replicated in an independent cohort. In an earlier analysis of around 500 of the donors, most TCR beta V segments appeared in productive rearrangements about 90% or about 30% of the time, broadly matching IMGT annotations.

In total, about 650 healthy bone marrow donors made up the cohort. Cohort members were all nominally healthy when sampled, although unrecorded immune exposures were likely present. The donor tested CMV seronegative, placing the donor among the approximately 360 seronegative members of the cohort. A peripheral blood sample was provided by each donor, and peripheral blood mononuclear cells were used for TCR beta sequencing. The Qiagen DNeasy Blood Extraction Kit was used to extract genomic DNA from the blood cell samples. For this clone: Its antigen target is currently unknown. Base qualities are missing; no much larger clone stands one base away.

Measured from the cysteine to the phenylalanine, the CDR3 is 14 residues long. The only DNA kept is the CDR3, 42 bases in frame from the first base. Taken from the germline V gene (reference sequence), the CDR1 and CDR2 loops are SGHNT and YYREEE. V is pruned by 0 bases and J by 9 bases, leaving 4 bases of the junction without a gene match. The protocol used for the library was the immunoSEQ multiplex PCR assay. For the multiplex PCR, a mixture combining 60 forward primers for TCR Vbeta segments and 13 reverse primers for TCR Jbeta segments was used. The CDR3 region of rearranged TCR beta genes was amplified from genomic DNA by a multiplex PCR assay. On the Illumina HiSeq System, the amplified TCR beta libraries were sequenced as 87-base-pair reads. In the original analysis: A later analysis tallied 75 million to 95 million unique TCR beta chains across the 666 repertoires, and some 10 million of those chains were shared by two or more donors. Raw reads were error-corrected and collapsed into unique sequences by a nearest-neighbor algorithm in which closely related sequences were merged to remove PCR and sequencing errors. V, D and J gene segments were assigned by aligning CDR3 sequences to IMGT reference sequences. For a sequence to be retained, a match of at least six nucleotides to both a V gene segment and a J gene segment was required. Rearrangements were called productive when the CDR3 lacked stop codons and stayed in frame with V and J; all others were non-productive. Following IMGT convention, CDR3 was defined as the stretch from the second conserved V-encoded cysteine to the conserved J-encoded phenylalanine. The earlier analysis of about 620 of the donors excluded sequences that lacked an unambiguous match to a single V gene segment. In an earlier analysis of some 590 of the donors, a V segment was called functional when productive rearrangements were above 56.7%, and segregating when the standard deviation between donors exceeded 5%. A statistical classification framework was built for diagnosing cytomegalovirus status from the catalog of TCR beta chain sequences. In a later analysis, TCR nucleotide sequences were compared against IMGT/GENE-DB human TR gene sequences so that V and J genes could be assigned. A later analysis assigned CDR3 sequences and most-parsimonious VDJ recombination scenarios with the TCRdist pipeline. In a later analysis, each TCR beta chain was defined by its CDR3 amino acid sequence together with its V-gene family, and reads without a unique V-gene family were excluded. In a later analysis, some 600 highly shared, low-generation-probability nucleotide sequences were removed to address suspected cross-contamination and a sequencing artifact. For each public chain, a later analysis derived a clonal expansion index from normalized ranks of inferred template counts within each repertoire. A later analysis computed generation probabilities with a VDJ recombination model fitted to out-of-frame rearrangements, and checked the results against IGoR. In a later analysis, TCR-TCR, TCR-HLA and TCR-CMV co-occurrence was scored with hypergeometric tests, and a repertoire-size bias correction was applied to TCR pairs. False discovery rates were estimated in a later analysis by permuting HLA or CMV assignments 20 times. In a later analysis, co-occurring TCRs were grouped using DBSCAN, with TCRdist sequence similarity added in when clustering inside HLA-allele-positive subsets. Co-occurrence clustering excluded repertoires with fewer than 30,000 or more than 120,000 public chains, plus five with anomalous nucleotide sharing. TCRdb provides this immuneACCESS table in a form limited to in-frame rearrangements. Some clones are lacking; in checked studies, under half of them reflect an unresolved V gene, and why the rest are absent is not known. The DNA was the basis for D and trimming; V, J and clone size are from that table. Across this sample there are around 170,000 clones, with more than 70% seen only once. The top ten hold about 1.6% of the sample.

The clonotype was recovered from a girl aged 5-17 years in good health and CMV-seronegative. The sequence is built from TRBV5-4 and TRBJ2-1, and 9 junctional nucleotides match TRBD1. The sequenced material came from PBMCs. The sequence in DNA is TGTGCCAGCAGCTTGGACAGGGGGCGGGGTGAGCAGTTCTTC. Translation gives CASSLDRGRGEQFF. The CDR3 plus the reference TRBV5-4 and TRBJ2-1 genes for the other parts give the full variable domain: ETGVTQSPTHLIKTRGQQVTLRCSSQSGHNTVSWYQQALGQGPQFIFQYYREEENGRGNFPPRFSGLQFPNYSSELNVNALELDDSALYLCASSLDRGRGEQFFGPGTRLTVL.